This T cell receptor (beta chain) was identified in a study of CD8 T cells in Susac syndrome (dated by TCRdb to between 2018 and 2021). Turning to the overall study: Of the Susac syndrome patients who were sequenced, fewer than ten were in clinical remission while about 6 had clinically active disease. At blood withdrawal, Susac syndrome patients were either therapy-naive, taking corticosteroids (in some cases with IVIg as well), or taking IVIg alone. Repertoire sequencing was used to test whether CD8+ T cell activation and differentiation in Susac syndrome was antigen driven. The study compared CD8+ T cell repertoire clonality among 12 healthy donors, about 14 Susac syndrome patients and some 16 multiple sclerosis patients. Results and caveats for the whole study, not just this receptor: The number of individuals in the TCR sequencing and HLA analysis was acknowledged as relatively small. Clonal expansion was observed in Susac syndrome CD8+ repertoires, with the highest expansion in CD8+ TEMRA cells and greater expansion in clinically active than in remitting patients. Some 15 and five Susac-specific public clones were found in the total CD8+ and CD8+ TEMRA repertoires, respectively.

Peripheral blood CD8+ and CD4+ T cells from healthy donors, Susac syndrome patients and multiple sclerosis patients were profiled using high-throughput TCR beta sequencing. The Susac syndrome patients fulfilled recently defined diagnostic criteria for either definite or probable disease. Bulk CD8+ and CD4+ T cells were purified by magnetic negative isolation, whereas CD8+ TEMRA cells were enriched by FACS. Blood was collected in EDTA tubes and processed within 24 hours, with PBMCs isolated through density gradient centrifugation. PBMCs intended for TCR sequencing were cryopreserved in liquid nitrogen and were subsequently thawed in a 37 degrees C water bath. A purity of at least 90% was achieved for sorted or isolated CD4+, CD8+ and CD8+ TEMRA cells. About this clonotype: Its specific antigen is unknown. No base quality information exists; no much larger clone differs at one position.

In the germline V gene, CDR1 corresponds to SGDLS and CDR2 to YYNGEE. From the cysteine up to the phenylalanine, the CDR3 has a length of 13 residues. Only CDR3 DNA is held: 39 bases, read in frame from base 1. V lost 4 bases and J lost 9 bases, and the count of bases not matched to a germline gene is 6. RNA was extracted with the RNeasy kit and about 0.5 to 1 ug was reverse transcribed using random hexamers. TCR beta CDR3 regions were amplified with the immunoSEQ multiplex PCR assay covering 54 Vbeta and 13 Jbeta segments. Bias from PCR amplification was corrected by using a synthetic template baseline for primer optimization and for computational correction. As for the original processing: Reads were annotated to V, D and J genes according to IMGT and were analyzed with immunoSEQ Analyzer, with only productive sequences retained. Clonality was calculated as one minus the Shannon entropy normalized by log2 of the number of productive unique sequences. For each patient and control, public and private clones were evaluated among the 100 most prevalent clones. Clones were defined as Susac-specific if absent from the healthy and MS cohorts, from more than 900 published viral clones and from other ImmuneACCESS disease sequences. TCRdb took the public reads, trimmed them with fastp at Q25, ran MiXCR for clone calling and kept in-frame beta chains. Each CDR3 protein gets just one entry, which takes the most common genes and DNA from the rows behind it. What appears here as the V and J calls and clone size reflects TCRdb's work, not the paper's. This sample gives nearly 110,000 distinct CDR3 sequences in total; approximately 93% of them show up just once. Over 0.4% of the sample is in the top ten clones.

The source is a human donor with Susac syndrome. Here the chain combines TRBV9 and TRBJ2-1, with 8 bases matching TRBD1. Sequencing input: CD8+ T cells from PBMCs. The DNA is TGTGCCAGCAGCCCGTCCAGGGGGCCTGAGCAGTTCTTC. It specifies CASSPSRGPEQFF.